This T cell receptor (beta chain) was documented in a study of Graves' ophthalmopathy and Graves' hyperthyroidism (dated by TCRdb to 2017 to 2018). Looking at the study overall: Peripheral blood was collected before any treatment was given, at the time of initial diagnosis. To tell Graves' ophthalmopathy apart from Graves' hyperthyroidism, and to predict which patients would progress to ophthalmopathy, the study relied on TCR beta repertoire signatures. In total, 135 blood samples were TCR-sequenced: 43 ophthalmopathy, under 80 hyperthyroidism and some 17 hyperthyroidism-to-ophthalmopathy patients. A discovery set of 95 to 100 patients (under 45 ophthalmopathy, about 58 stable hyperthyroidism) was enrolled to explore V-J signatures distinguishing ophthalmopathy from hyperthyroidism. The independent validation cohort included 18 to 20 hyperthyroidism patients plus 17 patients who later progressed from hyperthyroidism to ophthalmopathy. In roughly 6 hyperthyroidism patients, the T-cell repertoire of thyroid tissue was compared with the T-cell repertoire of blood. Once sampling was done, hyperthyroidism patients were given methimazole at a starting dose of 30 mg daily, while ophthalmopathy patients were given high-dose intravenous methylprednisolone. Summary of the overall study and its limitations: Sample size was not statistically predetermined, and group allocation was not concealed from the investigators. Most expanded thyroid clonotypes with frequency above 0.001 were also detected in blood, suggesting blood repertoires may reflect the thyroid immune response. In validation, the model predicted ophthalmopathy progression with 55% to 71% sensitivity and 72.22% specificity; roughly eleven predicted patients were CT-confirmed with GO in a median of 6.5 months. In cross-validation, the 13-signature model distinguished ophthalmopathy from stable hyperthyroidism with 85% to 90% sensitivity and 81% to 83% specificity, and in the test set the corresponding values were roughly 80% and 76%.

TCR beta CDR3 regions were amplified from RNA transcripts for repertoire sequencing. The first round of RT-PCR was done with HTBI primers and the Qiagen OneStep RT-PCR kit, and was followed by a second round of multiplex PCR, then size selection and purification. Libraries were sequenced on an Illumina HiSeq2000 using paired-end 100 bp reads. The original methods were these. Reads were processed with SOAPnuke, discarding reads with adapters, uncalled bases, mean Phred below 15, or no exact constant-primer or identifier match. COPE v1.2.5 was used to merge high-quality paired reads. Unique nucleotide sequences were defined as clonotypes and aligned to IMGT TRB V, D and J references using MiTCR v1.1. Only V-J combinations with frequency above 0.0001 were analysed, covering approximately 99% of repertoires. For each V-J combination, a TCR clonal expansion and chaos score was defined as F50 clonal expansion divided by the chaos observed in the TCRdist matrix. Welch's t-statistics and random forest were used to reduce features to 13 V-J combinations, which were fed into a naive Bayes classifier. The similarity between thyroid and blood repertoires was quantified using the Morisita-Horn index. In-frame beta chains were kept once TCRdb had trimmed the public reads at Q25 with fastp and called clones with MiXCR. Entries are consolidated by CDR3 protein sequence, retaining the most common genes and DNA. The authors' filters were not applied to this entry. A total of more than 300,000 distinct CDR3 sequences appear in this sample, roughly 15% of them only once. Of the sample, 2% to 3% falls within the top ten clones.

As concerns this clonotype: Which antigen it targets is not known. The junction and the germline gene differ at one end; a read error may be behind it.

Hyperthyroidism was considered stable if no progression to ophthalmopathy occurred within 18 months of follow-up. The hyperthyroidism patients were 18 to 65 years old and newly diagnosed, with a disease duration of less than 2 months. Anyone with other autoimmune diseases, uncontrolled infections, pregnancy or lactation was excluded from the study. Clinical symptoms, serum thyroxine, TRAb, thyroid ultrasound and orbital computed tomography were used for diagnosis. PBMCs were isolated from roughly 10 ml of fresh peripheral blood by Ficoll-Paque density gradient centrifugation. Total RNA was extracted using Trizol reagent, and RNA quality was checked on an Agilent 2100 Bioanalyzer. Sequenced sample: peripheral blood. The sequence was obtained from an adult woman with stable Graves' hyperthyroidism.

In nucleotides, the sequence is TGTGCCAGCAGTCCACCCCTCGGTTTTGACATTAAGTACTTC. Translation gives CASSPPLGFDIKYF. The sequence links TRBV6-5 to TRBJ2-4, with an unclear D gene assignment. Including cysteine and phenylalanine, the CDR3 has 14 amino acids. The sequence is cut down to CDR3 DNA, 42 bases in frame from base 1. The germline V gene yields MNHEY for CDR1 and SVGAGI for CDR2.